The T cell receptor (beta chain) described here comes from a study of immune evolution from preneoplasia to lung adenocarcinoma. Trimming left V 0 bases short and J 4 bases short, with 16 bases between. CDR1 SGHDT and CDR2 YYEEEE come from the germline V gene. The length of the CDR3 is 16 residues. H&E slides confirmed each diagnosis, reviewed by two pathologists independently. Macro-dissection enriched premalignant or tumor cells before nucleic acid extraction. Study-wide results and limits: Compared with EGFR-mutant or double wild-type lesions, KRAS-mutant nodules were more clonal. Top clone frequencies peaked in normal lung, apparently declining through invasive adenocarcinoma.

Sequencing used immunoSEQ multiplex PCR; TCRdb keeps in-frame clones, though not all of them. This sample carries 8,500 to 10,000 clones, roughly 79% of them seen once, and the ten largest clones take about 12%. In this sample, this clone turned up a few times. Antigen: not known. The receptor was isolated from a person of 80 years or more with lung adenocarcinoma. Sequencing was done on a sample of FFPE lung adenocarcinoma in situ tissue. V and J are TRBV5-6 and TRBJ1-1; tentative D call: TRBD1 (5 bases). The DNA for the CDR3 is TGTGCCAGCAGCTTGGGGGGGGGTTGGGGAAGCACTGAAGCTTTCTTT. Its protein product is CASSLGGGWGSTEAFF.